This entry lists 19 T cell receptor beta chains sequenced from one sample in a study of technical replicates of blood from several donors. Generated by immunoSEQ multiplex PCR, the TCRdb table keeps only in-frame clones and is missing some. The table records about 80,000 clones, roughly nine tenths of them present only once. Source material: T cells isolated from PBMCs. These TCRs come from a human donor in good health.

The genes are TRBV5-5 and TRBJ2-3, with 13 bases that match TRBD2. Germline V gives CDR1 SGHKS, CDR2 YYEKEE (reference sequence). This CDR3 contains 18 residues. The V segment lost 4 bases and the J segment 0 bases; nucleotides outside the gene matches: 8. The CDR3 region has the DNA TGTGCCAGCAGCCAAGGACTAGCGGGAGTCCTTAGCACAGATACGCAGTATTTT. Translated, it gives CASSQGLAGVLSTDTQYF.

The chain joins TRBV30 to TRBJ1-2; D might be TRBD1 (5 bases). Trimming stripped 0 bases from V and 2 bases from J, with 10 bases between. Germline CDR1 is GTSNPN and CDR2 is SVGIG (reference sequence). The CDR3 extends over 14 amino acids. This CDR3 reads CAWSVRSGNYGYTF. CDR3 DNA: TGTGCCTGGAGTGTAAGATCAGGGAACTATGGCTACACCTTC.

V is TRBV6-1 and J is TRBJ2-7; TRBD2 is a possible D gene (6 bases). Trimming removed 0 bases at V and 5 bases at J, with 11 bases between. The CDR3 is made up of 14 amino acids. Germline loops: CDR1 MNHNS, CDR2 SASEGT. The CDR3 spells CASSEARGFDEQYF. CDR3 coding DNA: TGTGCCAGCAGTGAAGCACGGGGGTTCGACGAGCAGTACTTC.

The CDR3 nucleotides are TGTGCCAGCAGCTTGGAGCCAAACACTGAAGCTTTCTTT. This sequence encodes CASSLEPNTEAFF. This chain joins TRBV5-4 and TRBJ1-1; unclear D gene. Looked up from germline, CDR1 is SGHNT and CDR2 is YYREEE (reference sequence). Trimming shortened V by 0 bases and J by 2 bases, and 5 bases separated the two germline ends. This CDR3 region has 13 residues.

In its sample, this clone was seen a few times. The chain uses TRBV10-3 and TRBJ1-1; possibly TRBD1 for D (5 bases). Trimming removed 9 bases from V and 2 bases from J, with 10 bases in between. CDR1 is ENHRY, CDR2 SYGVKD, per germline. This CDR3 is 12 amino acids long. The CDR3: CAMGPSNTEAFF. The CDR3 nucleotides are TGTGCCATGGGGCCGTCAAACACTGAAGCTTTCTTT.

The chain combines TRBV13 with TRBJ2-5; 10 bases align to TRBD2. CDR3 length: 16 residues. Germline CDR1 is PRHDT and CDR2 is FYEKMQ (reference sequence). Trimming cost V 1 base and J 5 bases; bases outside gene matches: 7. The CDR3 nucleotides are TGTGCCAGCAGCTTAGCAGCGGGAGGGCCCAGGGAGACCCAGTACTTC. Translated: CASSLAAGGPRETQYF.

This chain joins TRBV18 and TRBJ2-1; maybe TRBD1 (6 bases). CDR1 and CDR2 (germline): KGHSH, LQKENI. V lost 6 bases, J lost 8 bases, and 14 bases lay in between. This CDR3 comprises 13 residues. The CDR3: CASSGTSLDEQFF. For the CDR3, the DNA is TGTGCCAGCTCTGGGACAAGTCTTGATGAGCAGTTCTTC.

J is TRBJ2-7 and V is TRBV9; D might be TRBD2 (6 bases). Germline V gene sequence: CDR1 SGDLS, CDR2 YYNGEE. The CDR3 covers 14 residues. V was pared by 0 bases and J by 3 bases, with 10 bases between. The CDR3 DNA follows: TGTGCCAGCAGCGTAGGTATTAGCGGCTACGAGCAGTACTTC. Translated: CASSVGISGYEQYF.

The chain recombines TRBV6-5 with TRBJ1-5; 8 positions match TRBD1. Trimming took 6 bases from V and 6 from J; bases not matched to a gene: 4. CDR1 and CDR2 (germline): MNHEY, SVGAGI. The CDR3 runs 13 residues. CDR3 loop: CASRRTGRQPQHF. CDR3 DNA sequence: TGTGCCAGCAGACGGACAGGGCGTCAGCCCCAGCATTTT.

The chain combines TRBV5-4 with TRBJ2-7; 9 bases fit TRBD1. Germline loops: CDR1 SGHNT, CDR2 YYREEE (reference sequence). The CDR3 runs to 18 residues. The junction had 14 bases not matched to a gene; V was cut back by 1 base and J by 3 bases. DNA for the CDR3: TGTGCCAGCAGCTTGTTGGCGGACCCGGACAGGGGAGGCTACGAGCAGTACTTC. It yields the protein CASSLLADPDRGGYEQYF.

The chain joins TRBV10-3 to TRBJ1-1; 7 nucleotides align to TRBD1. The germline V gene encodes CDR1 ENHRY and CDR2 SYGVKD. The CDR3 totals 16 residues. Unmatched junction bases numbered 9, after V lost 4 bases and J lost 1 base. CDR3 DNA sequence: TGTGCCATCAGTGGCTATTGGGGACAGAAGAACACTGAAGCTTTCTTT. Translating it yields CAISGYWGQKNTEAFF.

This clone has only one observation. This chain uses TRBV30 with TRBJ2-2; D call uncertain. The V end was cut by 0 bases, the J end by 3 bases, with 5 bases between. Looked up from germline, CDR1 is GTSNPN and CDR2 is SVGIG (reference sequence). This CDR3 is built from 13 residues. CDR3 sequence (DNA): TGTGCCTGGAGTGTACAGCACACCGGGGAGCTGTTTTTT. This sequence encodes CAWSVQHTGELFF.

The chain is built from TRBV4-2 and TRBJ1-3, with 7 bases aligning to TRBD1. Germline assignment: CDR1 LGHNA and CDR2 YNFKEQ. The CDR3 is 18 residues long. The V gene end was trimmed by 3 bases and the J gene end by 0 bases; junction bases not matched to a gene: 11. The CDR3 region is CASSQRNRDSRSGNTIYF. The CDR3, as DNA: TGTGCCAGCAGCCAGCGGAACAGGGACAGCCGCTCTGGAAACACCATATATTTT.

J is TRBJ2-1 and V is TRBV28, with D unresolved. Germline V lookup: CDR1 MDHEN, CDR2 SYDVKM. CDR3 length: 14 residues. Between the trimmed V and J ends, which lost 6 bases and 4 bases, there was a span of 13 bases. CDR3 in DNA: TGTGCCAGCAGGAGAGCCTACTTATACAATGAGCAGTTCTTC. Translation gives CASRRAYLYNEQFF.

The rearrangement links TRBV6-1 to TRBJ2-2; TRBD1 matches at 12 bases. The germline V gene encodes CDR1 MNHNS and CDR2 SASEGT. The trim removed 4 bases at V and 3 bases at J, leaving 6 bases unmatched. There are 17 residues in the CDR3. CDR3 sequence reads: CASSGPGQGAYTGELFF. DNA for the CDR3: TGTGCCAGCAGTGGACCGGGACAGGGGGCCTACACCGGGGAGCTGTTTTTT.

The chain recombines TRBV12-5 with TRBJ2-1; 9 bases are shared with TRBD2. Germline assignment: CDR1 LGHNT and CDR2 FRNRAP. CDR3 length: 18 amino acids. V lost 2 bases to trimming and J lost 0 bases; unmatched junction nucleotides: 8. CDR3 in amino acids: CASGLNRLAASSYNEQFF. Written as DNA, the CDR3 is TGTGCTAGTGGTTTGAATCGACTAGCGGCAAGCTCCTACAATGAGCAGTTCTTC.

This CDR3 is CAWRPGLTSYNEQFF. CDR3 nucleotide sequence: TGTGCCTGGAGACCGGGACTAACATCCTACAATGAGCAGTTCTTC. The chain joins TRBV30 to TRBJ2-1, with TRBD2 matching 7 bases. The V and J ends lost 3 bases and 1 base, in that order; junction bases with no gene match: 6. The germline gives CDR1 GTSNPN, CDR2 SVGIG (reference sequence). CDR3 length: 15 amino acids.

This clone was found once. This sample also contains other DNA sequences that code for the same CDR3. This chain connects TRBV7-3 to TRBJ1-1; no clear D. Per the germline V gene, CDR1 is SGHTA and CDR2 is FQGTGA. The CDR3 is 13 amino acids. V shed 3 bases and J shed 1 base, with 6 bases lying between them. CDR3 nucleotide sequence: TGTGCCAGCAGCTTGACACCGAACACTGAAGCTTTCTTT. The encoded protein is CASSLTPNTEAFF.

This chain joins TRBV13 and TRBJ2-1; TRBD2 is a possible D gene (6 bases). V was cut by 5 bases and J by 4 bases, with 18 bases left in between. Per germline, CDR1 PRHDT and CDR2 FYEKMQ (reference sequence). The CDR3 extends over 16 amino acids. CDR3 sequence: CASSRTGSGEYNEQFF. The CDR3 DNA follows: TGTGCCAGCAGCCGTACGGGTAGCGGAGAATACAATGAGCAGTTCTTC.